This T cell receptor beta chain was sequenced for a study of beta chain features in type 1 diabetes. TCRB transcripts that were expressed got sequenced, as all of the isolated RNA had been reverse transcribed. Data came from immunoSEQ multiplex PCR; TCRdb stores just in-frame clones and leaves some out. The sample lists about 220,000 clones, roughly 10% occurring once. This clone has just a few counts. Trimming removed 0 bases at V and 2 bases at J, with 5 bases between. This CDR3 spans 15 amino acids. Germline lookup yields CDR1 LNHNV and CDR2 YYDKDF (reference sequence). Sequenced: central memory CD4+ T cells from blood. This TCR was sampled from a man aged 18 to 35 in good health. The J gene is TRBJ2-6, the V gene TRBV15, with D possibly TRBD1 on 5 matching bases. CDR3 loop: CATSREGAGANVLTF. The CDR3, as DNA: TGTGCCACCAGCAGAGAAGGGGCTGGGGCCAACGTCCTGACTTTC.